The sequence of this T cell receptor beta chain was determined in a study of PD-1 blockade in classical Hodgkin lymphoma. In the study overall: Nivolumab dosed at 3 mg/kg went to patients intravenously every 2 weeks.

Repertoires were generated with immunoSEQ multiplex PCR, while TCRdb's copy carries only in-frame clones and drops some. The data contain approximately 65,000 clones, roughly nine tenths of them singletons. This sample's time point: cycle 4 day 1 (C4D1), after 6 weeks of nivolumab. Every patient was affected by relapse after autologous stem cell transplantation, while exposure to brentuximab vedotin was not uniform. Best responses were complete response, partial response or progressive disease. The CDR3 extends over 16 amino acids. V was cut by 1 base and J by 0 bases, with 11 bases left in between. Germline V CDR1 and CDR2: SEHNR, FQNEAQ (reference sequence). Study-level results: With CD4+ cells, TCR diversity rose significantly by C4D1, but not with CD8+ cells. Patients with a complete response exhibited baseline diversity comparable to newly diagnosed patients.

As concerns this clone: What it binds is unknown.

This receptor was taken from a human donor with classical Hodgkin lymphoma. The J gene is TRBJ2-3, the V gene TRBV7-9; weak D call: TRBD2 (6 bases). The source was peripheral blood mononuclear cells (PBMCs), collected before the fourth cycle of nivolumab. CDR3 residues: CASSLGESGSTDTQYF. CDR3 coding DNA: TGTGCCAGCAGCTTAGGGGAGAGCGGGAGCACAGATACGCAGTATTTT.